Detailed here is one TCR beta chain. The antigen is unknown. Sequencing used immunoSEQ version 4 in survey mode. The table came from immunoSEQ multiplex PCR; TCRdb's copy has only in-frame clones and leaves some out. The sample has some 50,000 clones, 80% to 90% seen once. This nonspecific control used anti-CD3/anti-CD28 bead stimulation of CD4+ T cells. Sorting of responding CD4+ T cells relied on upregulated CD40 ligand together with CD69. Undetectable plasma HIV-1 RNA below 50 copies/mL lasted at least 4 years. The sample comes from a study of persistence of HIV-infected CD4 T cells. Findings of the study overall: Compared with CD3/CD28-stimulated cells, CMV- and Gag-responding cells showed lower TCRbeta richness.

Losses at the gene ends were 4 bases for V and 1 base for J; bases not matched to a gene: 3. Germline CDR1 reads LGHNT; CDR2 reads FRNRAP. The CDR3 has 15 residues. The V gene is TRBV12-5, the J gene TRBJ1-1, with 10 bases aligning to TRBD1. This receptor was obtained from an adult woman with HIV who was CMV-seropositive. Material: CD4+ T cells sorted from PBMCs after roughly 18-hour stimulation, obtained from a patient who received antiretroviral therapy. CDR3 DNA sequence: TGTGCTAGTGGTTCCCGGGACAGGGGGAACACTGAAGCTTTCTTT. Translated, it gives CASGSRDRGNTEAFF.